These 16 T cell receptor beta chains were sequenced from one sample in a study of blood T cell repertoires in COVID-19. TCRdb's copy holds only in-frame clones and misses some; the assay was immunoSEQ multiplex PCR. Of tens of thousands of clones listed, roughly nine tenths are singletons. Sequencing was performed on peripheral blood. These receptors originate from a man aged 45 to 65 with COVID-19, enrolled during active disease.

This chain links TRBV19 with TRBJ1-1, with 7 bases lining up with TRBD1. CDR1 and CDR2 (germline): LNHDA, SQIVND (reference sequence). The CDR3 runs 15 residues. The V segment lost 5 bases and the J segment 0 bases; nucleotides outside the gene matches: 6. The CDR3 reads CASSPGQLLNTEAFF. The CDR3 nucleotides are TGTGCCAGTAGTCCGGGACAGCTCCTGAACACTGAAGCTTTCTTT.

V gene TRBV5-8 combines with J gene TRBJ2-5; 7 bases line up with TRBD2. Germline V gene data show CDR1 as SGHTS and CDR2 as YDEGEE. This CDR3 contains 15 residues. J gave up 1 base and V 4 bases, and 7 bases lay outside the gene matches. Here the CDR3 reads CASSRTGGRQETQYF. The CDR3 bases are TGTGCCAGCAGCCGGACGGGAGGACGCCAAGAGACCCAGTACTTC. Drawing the rest from reference TRBV5-8 and TRBJ2-5, the complete variable domain is EAGVTQSPTHLIKTRGQQATLRCSPISGHTSVYWYQQALGLGLQFLLWYDEGEERNRGNFPPRFSGRQFPNYSSELNVNALELEDSALYLCASSRTGGRQETQYFGPGTRLLVL.

The J gene is TRBJ1-2, the V gene TRBV30, with 7 nucleotides matching TRBD1. Looked up from germline, CDR1 is GTSNPN and CDR2 is SVGIG (reference sequence). Trimming cost V 0 bases and J 2 bases; bases outside gene matches: 3. The CDR3 loop spans 14 amino acids. The DNA for the CDR3 is TGTGCCTGGAGTGTGGGACAGAGAAACTATGGCTACACCTTC. Its protein product is CAWSVGQRNYGYTF. Full variable domain (rest looked up from reference TRBV30 and TRBJ1-2): SQTIHQWPATLVQPVGSPLSLECTVEGTSNPNLYWYRQAAGRGLQLLFYSVGIGQISSEVPQNLSASRPQDRQFILSSKKLLLSDSGFYLCAWSVGQRNYGYTFGSGTRLTVV.

V and J are TRBV4-2 and TRBJ2-7; 11 nucleotides line up with TRBD2. Germline CDR1 is LGHNA and CDR2 is YNFKEQ. CDR3 length: 14 amino acids. The J segment lost 5 bases and the V segment lost 7 bases, leaving 7 bases of the junction unmatched. The CDR3 sequence: CASNPGTSGDEQYF. The CDR3 bases are TGTGCCAGCAACCCCGGGACTAGCGGTGACGAGCAGTACTTC.

The chain combines TRBV5-1 with TRBJ1-3, with D hard to call. With 4 bases removed from V and 0 bases from J, the gap between germline ends came to 14 bases. This CDR3 has 16 amino acids. CDR1 is SGHRS and CDR2 is YFSETQ in the germline V gene. Here the CDR3 reads CASSAEFLASGNTIYF. The CDR3 bases are TGCGCCAGCAGCGCCGAATTTTTGGCCTCTGGAAACACCATATATTTT.

This clone has just a few counts. The chain recombines TRBV19 with TRBJ1-2; D might be TRBD1 (6 bases). Deletions cut 6 bases from V and 2 bases from J, with 16 bases between. CDR1 is LNHDA and CDR2 is SQIVND in the germline V gene (reference sequence). The length of the CDR3 is 15 residues. CDR3 in DNA: TGTGCCAGTAGCCAAGAAACAGGGACCAACTATGGCTACACCTTC. Encoded protein: CASSQETGTNYGYTF. The whole variable domain, filled in from reference TRBV19 and TRBJ1-2, reads DGGITQSPKYLFRKEGQNVTLSCEQNLNHDAMYWYRQDPGQGLRLIYYSQIVNDFQKGDIAEGYSVSREKKESFPLTVTSAQKNPTAFYLCASSQETGTNYGYTFGSGTRLTVV.

The chain uses TRBV2 and TRBJ2-1; 10 positions agree with TRBD2. The CDR3 runs 17 residues. Germline CDR1 is SNHLY and CDR2 is FYNNEI. Trimming cost V 4 bases and J 0 bases; bases outside gene matches: 6. CDR3 loop: CASSVTSGASSYNEQFF. The CDR3 DNA reads as TGTGCCAGCAGTGTTACTAGCGGGGCCAGCTCCTACAATGAGCAGTTCTTC.

The chain recombines TRBV15 with TRBJ2-7; 7 bases align to TRBD2. Per the germline V gene, CDR1 is LNHNV and CDR2 is YYDKDF (reference sequence). The CDR3 loop spans 17 amino acids. The J segment lost 2 bases and the V segment lost 3 bases, leaving 13 bases of the junction unmatched. CDR3 bases: TGTGCCACCAGCAGTTCCACCCGGGGGGTGATTCCCTACGAGCAGTACTTC. Protein: CATSSSTRGVIPYEQYF.

The J gene is TRBJ2-7, the V gene TRBV7-8, with 14 bases aligning to TRBD2. J was trimmed by 2 bases and V by 5 bases; bases with no gene match: 5. The CDR3 is made up of 16 amino acids. Germline CDR1 reads SGHVS; CDR2 reads FQNEAQ. The CDR3 is CASSPKTSGRAYEQYF. The CDR3 DNA is TGTGCCAGCAGCCCGAAGACTAGCGGGAGGGCCTACGAGCAGTACTTC.

The chain combines TRBV4-2 with TRBJ2-6, with a possible D match to TRBD2 (6 bases). Germline-derived CDR1 and CDR2 are LGHNA and YNFKEQ. The CDR3 length is 16 residues. The V and J ends lost 1 base and 2 bases respectively, with 9 bases between them. The CDR3 bases are TGTGCCAGCAGCCAAGTTGGAGGGGCTGGGGCCAACGTCCTGACTTTC. Amino acid sequence: CASSQVGGAGANVLTF.

This sequence joins TRBV6-5 and TRBJ2-3, with 9 bases identical to TRBD1. V dropped 0 bases and J dropped 4; count of bases not matched to a gene: 5. Germline values: CDR1 MNHEY, CDR2 SVGAGI. The CDR3 runs 16 residues. The CDR3 region is CASSYSGTGFPDTQYF. The CDR3 nucleotides read TGTGCCAGCAGTTACTCAGGGACAGGGTTTCCAGATACGCAGTATTTT.

The chain joins TRBV2 to TRBJ2-3; D is ambiguous. Germline V gives CDR1 SNHLY, CDR2 FYNNEI. Trimming pared 8 bases from V and 4 bases from J, leaving 10 bases between. There are 12 residues in the CDR3. CDR3 amino acids: CASSLGPDTQYF. CDR3 sequence (DNA): TGTGCCAGCTCTCTAGGCCCAGATACGCAGTATTTT.

The rearrangement joins TRBV3-1 (or the pseudogene TRBV3-2) to TRBJ2-2; a weak D match, TRBD1 (6 bases). Trimming pared 2 bases from V and 3 bases from J, leaving 19 bases between. Germline CDR1 LGHDT, CDR2 YNNKEL (reference sequence). CDR3 length equals 18 residues. CDR3 residues: CASSQYRQASADTGELFF. CDR3 nucleotides: TGTGCCAGCAGCCAATATAGACAGGCCTCCGCGGACACCGGGGAGCTGTTTTTT.

This clone was picked up one time. The V call is TRBV6-5, the J call TRBJ2-1, with D tentatively TRBD2 (6 bases). CDR3 length: 14 amino acids. V lost 5 bases, J lost 8 bases, and 16 bases lay in between. The germline V gene has CDR1 MNHEY and CDR2 SVGAGI. The CDR3: CASSPTRGVYEQFF. DNA for the CDR3: TGTGCCAGCAGTCCAACCCGCGGGGTCTATGAGCAGTTCTTC.

The chain recombines TRBV19 with TRBJ2-7, with TRBD2 matching 7 bases. The trim removed 5 bases at V and 2 bases at J, leaving 3 bases unmatched. Germline V gene sequence: CDR1 LNHDA, CDR2 SQIVND (reference sequence). The CDR3 totals 13 residues. The CDR3 here is CASSRLAAYEQYF. In DNA form, the CDR3 reads TGTGCCAGTAGTCGGCTAGCGGCCTACGAGCAGTACTTC.

The chain combines TRBV5-6 with TRBJ2-7; unclear D gene. Per the germline V gene, CDR1 is SGHDT and CDR2 is YYEEEE. CDR3 length: 13 amino acids. Between the trimmed V and J ends, which lost 5 bases and 1 base, there was a span of 10 bases. DNA for the CDR3: TGTGCCAGCAGTTCGGTTTCGTCCTACGAGCAGTACTTC. Its translation: CASSSVSSYEQYF.